This T cell receptor beta chain emerged from a study of Ad26.COV2.S vaccination and SARS-CoV-2 variants. Generated by immunoSEQ multiplex PCR, the TCRdb table keeps only in-frame clones and is missing some. Of fewer than 800,000 clones listed, about 90% are singletons. To note about this clone: Its antigen remains unidentified.

As to treatment: roughly 18 received Ad26.COV2.S at low or high dose, single or two shots; five or six received placebo; per-sample allocation not given. Collection of the samples took place on day 63 after the first injection of vaccine or placebo. The study's findings and limits: Vaccinees and placebo recipients showed similar non-spike TCR breadth.

The source was peripheral blood, collected in a trial of Ad26.COV2.S vaccine versus placebo. The sequence derives from a person aged 18-60 years who received the Ad26.COV2.S COVID-19 vaccine or a placebo.

The CDR3 DNA reads TGTGCCAGCAGCTTAGATTCCCGGGGGAATCAGCCCCAGCATTTT. Its translation: CASSLDSRGNQPQHF. The V call is TRBV7-8, the J call TRBJ1-5; maybe TRBD1 (5 bases). Germline V gene sequence: CDR1 SGHVS, CDR2 FQNEAQ. This CDR3 has 15 amino acids. With 1 base removed from V and 4 bases from J, the gap between germline ends came to 11 bases. Based on the CDR3 plus reference TRBV7-8 and TRBJ1-5, the full variable domain is GAGVSQSPRYKVAKRGQDVALRCDPISGHVSLFWYQQALGQGPEFLTYFQNEAQLDKSGLPSDRFFAERPEGSVSTLKIQRTQQEDSAVYLCASSLDSRGNQPQHFGDGTRLSIL.